Shown below are 7 T cell receptor beta chains from a single sample sequenced in a study of T cell responses to AZD1222 COVID-19 vaccine. The repertoire was sequenced with immunoSEQ multiplex PCR; TCRdb's copy has only in-frame clones and lacks some. The sample carries 200,000 to 250,000 clones, about 93% recorded once. Sequenced here: peripheral blood, sampled on day 0 of MenACWY control vaccination. The receptors were gathered from an adult in good health.

The chain recombines TRBV18 with TRBJ2-3; possible D gene TRBD1, 5 bases. Germline CDR1 KGHSH, CDR2 LQKENI. This CDR3 spans 13 amino acids. With 1 base removed from V and 4 bases from J, the gap between germline ends came to 6 bases. CDR3 nucleotides: TGTGCCAGCTCACCACAGGGGCCAGATACGCAGTATTTT. The encoded protein is CASSPQGPDTQYF.

The J gene is TRBJ1-2, the V gene TRBV15; 8 positions agree with TRBD1. CDR1 is LNHNV and CDR2 is YYDKDF in the germline V gene (reference sequence). With 0 bases clipped from V and 5 bases from J, the junction kept 5 bases outside the gene matches. This CDR3 region has 15 residues. CDR3 loop: CATSRDGRGLYGYTF. The CDR3 DNA reads as TGTGCCACCAGCAGAGATGGCAGGGGGCTGTATGGCTACACCTTC.

CDR3 DNA: TGTGCCAGCAGTTTAGTAAGGGTTTCAAACACTGAAGCTTTCTTT. Its translation is CASSLVRVSNTEAFF. The rearrangement joins TRBV28 to TRBJ1-1; no firm D call. The CDR3 has 15 residues. The ends were cut back, 2 bases at V and 2 bases at J, with 12 bases in the middle. Per germline, CDR1 MDHEN and CDR2 SYDVKM.

The V call is TRBV19, the J call TRBJ2-3; D is possibly TRBD1 (6 bases). The CDR3 totals 13 residues. Germline CDR1 LNHDA, CDR2 SQIVND (reference sequence). Between the trimmed V and J ends, which lost 6 bases and 5 bases, there was a span of 12 bases. The CDR3 nucleotides read TGTGCCAGTAGCCAAGGGGGTGGAGATACGCAGTATTTT. This encodes CASSQGGGDTQYF.

The V and J genes are TRBV6-5 and TRBJ1-2; no firm D call. The CDR3 has 12 residues. In germline, CDR1 is MNHEY, CDR2 SVGAGI. V lost 8 bases and J lost 1, with 8 bases in between. The CDR3 nucleotides are TGTGCCAGCTTTAACCTTAACTATGGCTACACCTTC. It yields the protein CASFNLNYGYTF.

This chain uses TRBV30 with TRBJ1-2; D remains ambiguous. Trimming cost V 4 bases and J 4 bases, with 13 bases left between them. The CDR3 length is 13 residues. Germline loops: CDR1 GTSNPN, CDR2 SVGIG (reference sequence). This CDR3 is CAWISGSSYGYTF. The CDR3 DNA follows: TGTGCCTGGATCTCCGGGAGCAGCTATGGCTACACCTTC. The full variable domain, completed using reference TRBV30 and TRBJ1-2, is SQTIHQWPATLVQPVGSPLSLECTVEGTSNPNLYWYRQAAGRGLQLLFYSVGIGQISSEVPQNLSASRPQDRQFILSSKKLLLSDSGFYLCAWISGSSYGYTFGSGTRLTVV.

This clone was recorded once. The V gene is TRBV28, the J gene TRBJ1-5; 8 bases line up with TRBD1. The J segment lost 6 bases and the V segment lost 5 bases, leaving 9 bases of the junction unmatched. The germline V gene has CDR1 MDHEN and CDR2 SYDVKM. There are 15 residues in the CDR3. DNA for the CDR3: TGTGCCAGCAGTCCCAGGACAGGGACGATTCAGCCCCAGCATTTT. Encoded protein: CASSPRTGTIQPQHF.